Described below is a single TCR beta chain sequence and its context. Original analysis: Estimation of nucleated cell counts was performed using reference gene primer amplification. Clones were read by immunoSEQ multiplex PCR, and TCRdb kept only the in-frame ones, dropping some. The V and J calls and clone size come from that table; D and trimming were worked out from the DNA. The sample has around 260,000 clones, 86% seen once. The data stem from a study of blood T cell repertoires in COVID-19. CDR1 is SGDLS and CDR2 is YYNGEE in the germline V gene. The CDR3 extends over 18 amino acids. Trimming stripped 4 bases from V and 0 bases from J, with 17 bases between.

The genes are TRBV9 and TRBJ2-6, with D perhaps matching TRBD2 (6 bases). Sequencing used peripheral blood. The receptor comes from a man aged 25 to 45 with active or convalescent COVID-19. The DNA for the CDR3 is TGTGCCAGCAGCCACCCCACGAGGGAGGCCTCTGGGGCCAACGTCCTGACTTTC. This gives the protein CASSHPTREASGANVLTF.